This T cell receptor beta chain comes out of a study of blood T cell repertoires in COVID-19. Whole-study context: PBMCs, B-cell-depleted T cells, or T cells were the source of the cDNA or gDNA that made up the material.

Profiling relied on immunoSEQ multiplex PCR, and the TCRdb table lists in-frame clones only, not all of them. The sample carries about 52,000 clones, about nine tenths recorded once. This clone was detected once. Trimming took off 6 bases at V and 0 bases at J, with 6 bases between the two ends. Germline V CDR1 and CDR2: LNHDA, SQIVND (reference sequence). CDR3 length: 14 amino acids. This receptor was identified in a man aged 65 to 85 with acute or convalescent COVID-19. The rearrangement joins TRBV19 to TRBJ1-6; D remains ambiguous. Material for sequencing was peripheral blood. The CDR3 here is CASRHSSYNSPLHF. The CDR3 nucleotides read TGTGCCAGTAGGCACAGCTCCTATAATTCACCCCTCCACTTT.